This TCR beta chain comes out of a study of blood T cell repertoires in COVID-19. Overall study: Samples of COVID-19 (acute and convalescent) were obtained from the United States, Italy and Spain. T cells, B-cell-depleted T cells, or PBMCs provided the cDNA or gDNA that served as material.

Trimming cost V 3 bases and J 6 bases, with 20 bases left between them. The CDR3 extends over 16 amino acids. The germline gives CDR1 KGHDR, CDR2 SFDVKD. How the authors handled the data: Estimation of nucleated cell counts was performed using reference gene primer amplification. Some clones are missing from TCRdb's copy, which holds only in-frame ones; the method was immunoSEQ multiplex PCR. That table gives V, J and clone size, and the DNA gave D and trimming. The sample includes over 120,000 clones, about 87% seen only once; the top ten take just under 0.95%. The sequenced sample consisted of peripheral blood. The sequence was obtained from a woman aged 45-60 years with acute or convalescent COVID-19. This chain uses TRBV24-1 with TRBJ2-7; D perhaps matches TRBD1 (6 bases). The CDR3 DNA reads TGTGCCACCAGTGATCGCGGACAGACCTCTTTGTTCGAGCAGTACTTC. Amino acid sequence: CATSDRGQTSLFEQYF.